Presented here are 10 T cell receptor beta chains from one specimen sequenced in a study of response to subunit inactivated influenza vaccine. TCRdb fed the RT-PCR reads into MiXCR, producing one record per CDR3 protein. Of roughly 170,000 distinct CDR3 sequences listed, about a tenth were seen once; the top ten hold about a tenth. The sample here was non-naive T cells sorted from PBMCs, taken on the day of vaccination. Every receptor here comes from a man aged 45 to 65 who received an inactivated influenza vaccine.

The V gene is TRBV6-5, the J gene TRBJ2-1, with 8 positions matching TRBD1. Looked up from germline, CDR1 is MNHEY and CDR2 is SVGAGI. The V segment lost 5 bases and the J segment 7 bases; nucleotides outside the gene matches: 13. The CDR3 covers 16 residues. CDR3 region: CASSHPRDRWGNEQFF. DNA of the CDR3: TGTGCCAGCAGTCACCCCCGGGACAGGTGGGGGAATGAGCAGTTCTTC.

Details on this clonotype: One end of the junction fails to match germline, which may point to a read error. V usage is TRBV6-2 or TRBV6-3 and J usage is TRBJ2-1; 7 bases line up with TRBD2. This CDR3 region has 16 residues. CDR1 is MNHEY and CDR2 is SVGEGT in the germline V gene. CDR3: CASSRWAAGSSNEQFF. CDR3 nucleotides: TGTGCCAGCAGCCGTTGGGCAGCGGGGTCCTCCAATGAGCAGTTCTTC.

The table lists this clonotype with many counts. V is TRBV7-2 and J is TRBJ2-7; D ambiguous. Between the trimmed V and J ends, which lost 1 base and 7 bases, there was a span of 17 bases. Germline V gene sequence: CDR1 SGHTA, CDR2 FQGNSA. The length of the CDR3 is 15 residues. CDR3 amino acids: CASSLGVGSLGEQYF. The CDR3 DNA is TGTGCCAGCAGCTTAGGGGTTGGATCTTTAGGAGAGCAGTACTTC.

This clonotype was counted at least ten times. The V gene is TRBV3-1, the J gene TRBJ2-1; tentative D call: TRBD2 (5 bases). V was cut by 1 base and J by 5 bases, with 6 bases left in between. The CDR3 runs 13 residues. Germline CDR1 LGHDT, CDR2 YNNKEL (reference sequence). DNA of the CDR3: TGTGCCAGCAGCCAAGTTAGCGACAATGAGCAGTTCTTC. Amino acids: CASSQVSDNEQFF.

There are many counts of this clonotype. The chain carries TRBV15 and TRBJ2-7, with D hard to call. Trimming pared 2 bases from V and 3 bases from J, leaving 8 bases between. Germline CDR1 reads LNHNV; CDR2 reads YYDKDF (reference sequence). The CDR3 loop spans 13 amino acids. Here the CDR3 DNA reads TGTGCCACCAGCAGACTACTCAACTACGAGCAGTACTTC. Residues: CATSRLLNYEQYF.

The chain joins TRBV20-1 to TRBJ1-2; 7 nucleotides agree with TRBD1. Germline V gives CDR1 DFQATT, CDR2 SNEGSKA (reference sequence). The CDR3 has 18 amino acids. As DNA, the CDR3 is TGCTGGGCCCAGTTTCCGGCCTTAACAGGGGAGACAAACTATGGCTACACCTTC. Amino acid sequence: CWAQFPALTGETNYGYTF.

CDR3 loop: CASSSQGQGSGTQYF. Written as DNA, the CDR3 is TGTGCCAGCAGCTCCCAAGGACAGGGTTCCGGTACGCAGTATTTT. The chain carries TRBV7-3 and TRBJ2-3; 8 bases are shared with TRBD1. The germline V gene encodes CDR1 SGHTA and CDR2 FQGTGA. Trimming at V came to 4 bases and at J to 8 bases, leaving 11 bases not matched to a gene. The CDR3 spans 15 residues.

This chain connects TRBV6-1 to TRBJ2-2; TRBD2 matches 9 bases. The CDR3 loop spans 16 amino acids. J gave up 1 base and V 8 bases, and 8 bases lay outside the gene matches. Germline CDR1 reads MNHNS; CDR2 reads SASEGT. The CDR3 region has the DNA TGTGCCAGCCCCGCATCAGCGGGGGGGAACACCGGGGAGCTGTTTTTT. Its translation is CASPASAGGNTGELFF.

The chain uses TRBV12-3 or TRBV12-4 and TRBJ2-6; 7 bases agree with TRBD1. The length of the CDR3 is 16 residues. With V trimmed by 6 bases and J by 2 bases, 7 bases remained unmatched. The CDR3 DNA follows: TGTGCCAGCAGCGGAGATACAGGGGCTGGGGCCAACGTCCTGACTTTC. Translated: CASSGDTGAGANVLTF.

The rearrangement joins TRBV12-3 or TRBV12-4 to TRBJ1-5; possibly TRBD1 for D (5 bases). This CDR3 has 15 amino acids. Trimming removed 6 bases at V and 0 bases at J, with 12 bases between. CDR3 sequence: CASSDRSHSNQPQHF. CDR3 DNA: TGTGCCAGCAGCGACAGATCTCATAGCAATCAGCCCCAGCATTTT.